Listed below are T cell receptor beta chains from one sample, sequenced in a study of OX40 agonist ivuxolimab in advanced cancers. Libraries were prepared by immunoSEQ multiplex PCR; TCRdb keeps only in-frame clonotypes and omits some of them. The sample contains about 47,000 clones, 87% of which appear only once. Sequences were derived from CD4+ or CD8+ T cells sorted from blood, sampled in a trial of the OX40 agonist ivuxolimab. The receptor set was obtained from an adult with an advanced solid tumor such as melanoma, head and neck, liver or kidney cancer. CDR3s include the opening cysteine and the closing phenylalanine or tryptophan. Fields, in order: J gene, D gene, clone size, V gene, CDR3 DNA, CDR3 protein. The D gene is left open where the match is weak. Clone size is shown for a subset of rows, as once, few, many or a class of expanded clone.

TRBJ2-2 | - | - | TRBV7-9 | TGTGCCAGCAGCTTAGGGGGTTGGCAGATCACCGGGGAGCTGTTTTTT | CASSLGGWQITGELFF
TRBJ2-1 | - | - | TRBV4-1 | TGCGCCAGCAGCCAATCTGTAGTTCGGAATGAGCAGTTCTTC | CASSQSVVRNEQFF
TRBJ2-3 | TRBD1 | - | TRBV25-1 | TGTGCCAGCAGTGTACGACAGGGTACAGATACGCAGTATTTT | CASSVRQGTDTQYF
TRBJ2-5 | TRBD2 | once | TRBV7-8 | TGTGCCAGCACTCTAGCTAGGCTAGCGGGAGGGCAGTACTTC | CASTLARLAGGQYF
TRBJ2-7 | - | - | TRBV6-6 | TGTGCCAGCATCTTGGGGGGGACACAATCCTACGAGCAGTACTTC | CASILGGTQSYEQYF
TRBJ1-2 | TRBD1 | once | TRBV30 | TGTGCCTGGAGTGTGGGACAGGGCAACGGCTACACCTTC | CAWSVGQGNGYTF
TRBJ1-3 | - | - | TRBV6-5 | TGTGCCAGCAGCGGCACAGGTACGGGAAACACCATATATTTT | CASSGTGTGNTIYF
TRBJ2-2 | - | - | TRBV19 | TGTGCCAGCCCGGGGCGAACCGGGGAGCTGTTTTTT | CASPGRTGELFF
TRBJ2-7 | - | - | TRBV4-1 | TGCGCCAGCAGCCATCAAGGGAAAGGGATCTACGAGCAGTACTTC | CASSHQGKGIYEQYF
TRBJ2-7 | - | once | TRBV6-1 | TGTGCCAGCTCTACCTACGAGCAGTACTTC | CASSTYEQYF
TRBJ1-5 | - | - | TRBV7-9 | TGTGCCAGCAGCCCAGGGAGGTCTAGCAATCAGCCCCAGCATTTT | CASSPGRSSNQPQHF